These 16 T cell receptor beta chains originate from one sample sequenced in a study of Graves' ophthalmopathy and Graves' hyperthyroidism. The authors amplified TCR beta CDR3 regions from RNA transcripts. Investigators did first-round RT-PCR with HTBI primers, then second-round multiplex PCR. In TCRdb, the multiplex PCR reads were re-called with MiXCR into one record per CDR3 protein. This table holds fewer than 400,000 distinct CDR3 sequences, approximately 16% found once. Sequencing input: peripheral blood. These TCRs come from a woman aged 18-35 years with Graves' ophthalmopathy.

This clonotype has a count of ten or more. This chain links TRBV6-1 with TRBJ2-7; D not resolved. Germline values: CDR1 MNHNS, CDR2 SASEGT. With 5 bases removed from V and 9 bases from J, the gap between germline ends came to 11 bases. The CDR3 extends over 11 amino acids. The CDR3 region is CASSLPDGQYF. The CDR3 coding sequence is TGTGCCAGCAGTCTCCCCGACGGGCAGTACTTC.

This clonotype showed up many times. This chain uses TRBV18 with TRBJ1-1; D is unclear. V dropped 0 bases and J dropped 4 bases, with 6 bases sitting between them. This CDR3 has 13 residues. The germline V gene has CDR1 KGHSH and CDR2 LQKENI. The CDR3 region is CASSPPGSTEAFF. The CDR3 nucleotides are TGTGCCAGCTCACCACCGGGGAGCACTGAAGCTTTCTTT. Full variable domain (remainder filled in from reference TRBV18 and TRBJ1-1): NAGVMQNPRHLVRRRGQEARLRCSPMKGHSHVYWYRQLPEEGLKFMVYLQKENIIDESGMPKERFSAEFPKEGPSILRIQQVVRGDSAAYFCASSPPGSTEAFFGQGTRLTVV.

This clonotype was seen ten or more times. The chain joins TRBV6-2 or TRBV6-3 to TRBJ2-6; D unclear. From germline, CDR1 is MNHEY and CDR2 SVGEGT. The CDR3 runs 14 residues. Between the trimmed V and J ends, which lost 2 bases and 0 bases, there was a span of 2 bases. The CDR3 DNA follows: TGTGCCAGCAGTTACAACTCTGGGGCCAACGTCCTGACTTTC. This codes for CASSYNSGANVLTF.

This clonotype was seen ten or more times. The chain recombines TRBV20-1 with TRBJ1-1, with D possibly being TRBD1 (5 bases). The CDR3 covers 13 residues. V gave up 0 bases and J gave up 4 bases, with 9 bases separating them. The germline V gene has CDR1 DFQATT and CDR2 SNEGSKA (reference sequence). CDR3 nucleotide sequence: TGCAGTGCTAGAGATACGGGGCGCACTGAAGCTTTCTTT. It translates to CSARDTGRTEAFF.

This clonotype was seen repeatedly, ten times or more. The chain uses TRBV20-1 and TRBJ1-5, with 7 bases fitting TRBD1. Germline V gene lookup returns CDR1 DFQATT and CDR2 SNEGSKA (reference sequence). After removal of 6 bases from V and 3 bases from J, the junction contained 5 bases not matched to a gene. The CDR3 has 13 residues. As DNA, the CDR3 is TGCAGTGCGGGAGGACAGGTCAATCAGCCCCAGCATTTT. Its translation is CSAGGQVNQPQHF.

At least ten counts were recorded for this clonotype. The V and J genes are TRBV6-5 and TRBJ1-1; D ambiguous. The CDR3 runs 15 residues. Germline V lookup: CDR1 MNHEY, CDR2 SVGAGI. Trimming cost V 5 bases and J 0 bases, with 13 bases left between them. CDR3 sequence (DNA): TGTGCCAGCAGTACTCGAGGACGGATGAACACTGAAGCTTTCTTT. It encodes CASSTRGRMNTEAFF.

The rearrangement uses TRBV12-3 or TRBV12-4 and TRBJ1-6; D ambiguous. V was shortened by 7 bases and J by 7 bases, with 11 bases between the two germline ends. The CDR3 consists of 13 residues. This chain's CDR3 is CASKRELNSPLHF. The CDR3 region has the DNA TGTGCCAGCAAGCGGGAGCTGAATTCACCCCTCCACTTT.

This clonotype was picked up one time. The gene calls are TRBV4-1 and TRBJ1-1; 10 bases fit TRBD1. The CDR3 has 18 amino acids. CDR1 and CDR2 (germline): MGHRA, YSYEKL. V was pared by 0 bases and J by 0 bases, with 7 bases of the junction left unmatched. CDR3 protein: CASSQDARDRGMNTEAFF. CDR3 nucleotides: TGCGCCAGCAGCCAAGATGCGAGGGACAGGGGCATGAACACTGAAGCTTTCTTT.

This clonotype was recorded at least ten times. The chain couples TRBV20-1 to TRBJ2-4, with TRBD2 identical over 10 bases. Trimming cost V 1 base and J 8 bases; bases outside gene matches: 11. Germline V gene lookup returns CDR1 DFQATT and CDR2 SNEGSKA (reference sequence). This CDR3 contains 16 residues. CDR3 region: CSARGRPSGGRDIQYF. In DNA form, the CDR3 reads TGCAGTGCTAGAGGCCGGCCTAGCGGGGGTCGGGACATTCAGTACTTC.

This clonotype was observed at least ten times. The chain employs TRBV12-3 or TRBV12-4 and TRBJ2-5; D unclear. CDR3 size: 12 residues. Trimming removed 6 bases at V and 4 bases at J, with 9 bases between. In DNA, the CDR3 is TGTGCCAGCAGCCGCCGGCGAGAGACCCAGTACTTC. It yields the protein CASSRRRETQYF.

This clonotype appeared many times. Written as DNA, the CDR3 is TGTGCCAGTAGTTCTAGCGGGCTCCTAGGCCACGAGCAGTACTTC. The encoded protein is CASSSSGLLGHEQYF. V is TRBV19 and J is TRBJ2-7; 8 bases match TRBD2. The CDR3 has 15 amino acids. The germline V gene has CDR1 LNHDA and CDR2 SQIVND (reference sequence). Trimming removed 5 bases from V and 5 bases from J; junction bases left unmatched: 11.

The table lists this clonotype with many counts. The rearrangement joins TRBV28 to TRBJ2-6, with D uncertain. Germline values: CDR1 MDHEN, CDR2 SYDVKM. Deletions cut 6 bases from V and 4 bases from J, with 10 bases between. CDR3 length: 14 amino acids. The CDR3 spells CASSYTAGANVLTF. The DNA for the CDR3 is TGTGCCAGCAGCTACACGGCGGGGGCCAACGTCCTGACTTTC. Full variable domain (rest looked up from reference TRBV28 and TRBJ2-6): DVKVTQSSRYLVKRTGEKVFLECVQDMDHENMFWYRQDPGLGLRLIYFSYDVKMKEKGDIPEGYSVSREKKERFSLILESASTNQTSMYLCASSYTAGANVLTFGAGSRLTVL.

This clonotype was observed at least ten times. The rearrangement uses TRBV6-5 and TRBJ2-2, with TRBD1 matching 10 bases. The CDR3 length is 15 residues. The germline gives CDR1 MNHEY, CDR2 SVGAGI. The V and J ends lost 8 bases and 6 bases, in that order; junction bases with no gene match: 9. The CDR3 coding sequence is TGTGCCAGCTCACGACAGGGGGCCGGGGCCGGGGAGCTGTTTTTT. Protein sequence: CASSRQGAGAGELFF.

There are many counts of this clonotype. V usage is TRBV6-1 and J usage is TRBJ2-7; perhaps TRBD1 as D (5 bases). Germline V lookup: CDR1 MNHNS, CDR2 SASEGT. The CDR3 runs to 13 residues. V lost 2 bases and J 6 bases, leaving 11 bases between the germline ends. The CDR3 spells CASSEYYGAEQYF. CDR3 in DNA: TGTGCCAGCAGTGAATATTATGGGGCCGAGCAGTACTTC.

This clonotype came up many times. The genes are TRBV30 and TRBJ2-5; weak D call: TRBD1 (6 bases). Trimming took off 5 bases at V and 4 bases at J, with 20 bases between the two ends. This CDR3 has 15 residues. Germline CDR1 and CDR2: GTSNPN and SVGIG (reference sequence). CDR3 in amino acids: CAWGQIQGAGETQYF. CDR3 nucleotides: TGTGCCTGGGGCCAAATACAGGGCGCGGGAGAGACCCAGTACTTC.

The sample holds many counts of this clonotype. The rearrangement links TRBV4-3 to TRBJ2-7; TRBD1 agrees at 9 bases. Per germline, CDR1 LGHNA and CDR2 YSLEER. V shed 4 bases, J shed 4 bases, and the junction held 11 bases outside the gene matches. The CDR3 has 16 amino acids. The CDR3 DNA follows: TGCGCCAGCAGCCCGAGCTGGGGACAGGGCCCTTACGAGCAGTACTTC. Amino acid sequence: CASSPSWGQGPYEQYF.